This TCR beta chain stems from a study of cytomegalovirus exposure and HLA in healthy donors. Study summary: Sequencing of 180 million or so T cells in an earlier analysis found 90 million to 120 million unique TCR beta sequences. Broader study findings: Reports indicate that TCR beta sequences accurately predicted the HLA-A and HLA-B alleles of most subjects. Some TCR beta chains (roughly 160 of them) were listed as cytomegalovirus-associated.

A remark on this clone: The antigen is unknown.

The PCR was carried out with 60 Vbeta primers and 13 Jbeta primers. The method was immunoSEQ multiplex PCR; TCRdb's version includes in-frame clones alone and lacks a portion of them. The data contain around 150,000 clones, roughly three quarters of them singletons. This cohort consisted of healthy bone marrow donors. The CDR3 totals 17 residues. V lost 1 base and J 2 bases, leaving 15 bases between the germline ends. Germline values: CDR1 SGDLS, CDR2 YYNGEE. The clonotype originates from a man aged 25 to 40 in good health and CMV-seronegative. The sample taken for sequencing was PBMCs. V and J are TRBV9 and TRBJ2-2, with D perhaps TRBD1 (5 bases). The CDR3 region is CASSVIDRSPNTGELFF. CDR3 nucleotide sequence: TGTGCCAGCAGCGTAATAGACAGAAGCCCCAACACCGGGGAGCTGTTTTTT.